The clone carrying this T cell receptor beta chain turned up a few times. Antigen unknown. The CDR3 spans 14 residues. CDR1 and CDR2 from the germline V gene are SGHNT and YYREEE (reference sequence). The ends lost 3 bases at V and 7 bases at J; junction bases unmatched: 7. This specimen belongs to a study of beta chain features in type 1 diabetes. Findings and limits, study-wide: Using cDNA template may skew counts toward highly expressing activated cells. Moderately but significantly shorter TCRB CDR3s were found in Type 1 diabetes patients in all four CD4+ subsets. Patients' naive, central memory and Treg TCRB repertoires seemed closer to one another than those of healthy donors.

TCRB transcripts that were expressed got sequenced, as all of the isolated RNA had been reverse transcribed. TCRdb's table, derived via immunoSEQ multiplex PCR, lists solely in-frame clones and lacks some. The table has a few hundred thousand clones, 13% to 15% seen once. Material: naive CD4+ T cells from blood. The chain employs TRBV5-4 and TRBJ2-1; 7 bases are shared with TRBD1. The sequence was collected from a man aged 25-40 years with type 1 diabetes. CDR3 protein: CASSSQNRGNEQFF. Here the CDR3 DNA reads TGTGCCAGCAGCTCCCAAAACAGGGGTAATGAGCAGTTCTTC. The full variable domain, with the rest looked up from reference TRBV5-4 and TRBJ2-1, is ETGVTQSPTHLIKTRGQQVTLRCSSQSGHNTVSWYQQALGQGPQFIFQYYREEENGRGNFPPRFSGLQFPNYSSELNVNALELDDSALYLCASSSQNRGNEQFFGPGTRLTVL.